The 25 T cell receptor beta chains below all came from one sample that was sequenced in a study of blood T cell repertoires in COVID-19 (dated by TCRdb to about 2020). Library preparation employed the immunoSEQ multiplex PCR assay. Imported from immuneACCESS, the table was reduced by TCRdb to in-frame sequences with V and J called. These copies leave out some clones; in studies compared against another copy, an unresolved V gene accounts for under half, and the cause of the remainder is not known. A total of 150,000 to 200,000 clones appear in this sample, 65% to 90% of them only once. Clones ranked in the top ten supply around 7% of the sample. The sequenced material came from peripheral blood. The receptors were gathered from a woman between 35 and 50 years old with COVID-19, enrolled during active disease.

The CDR3 loop is CASSLAGNSPLHF. The CDR3 coding sequence is TGTGCCAGCAGTCTGGCAGGAAACTCACCCCTCCACTTT. The rearrangement links TRBV12-3 or TRBV12-4 to TRBJ1-6; D gene ambiguous. This CDR3 is 13 amino acids long. Trimming shortened V by 5 bases and J by 10 bases, and 12 bases separated the two germline ends.

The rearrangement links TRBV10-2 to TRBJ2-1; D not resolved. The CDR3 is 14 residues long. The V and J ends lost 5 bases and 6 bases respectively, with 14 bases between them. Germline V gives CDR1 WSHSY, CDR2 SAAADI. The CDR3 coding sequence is TGCGCCAGCAGTCCAAGCCGATCGCGCAATGAGCAGTTCTTC. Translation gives CASSPSRSRNEQFF.

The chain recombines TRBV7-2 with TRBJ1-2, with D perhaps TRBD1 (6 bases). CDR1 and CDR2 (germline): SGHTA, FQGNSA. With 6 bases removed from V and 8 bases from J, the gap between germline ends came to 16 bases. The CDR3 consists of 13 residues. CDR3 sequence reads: CASRSTGIRGYTF. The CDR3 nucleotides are TGTGCCAGCAGATCAACAGGGATTCGAGGCTACACCTTC.

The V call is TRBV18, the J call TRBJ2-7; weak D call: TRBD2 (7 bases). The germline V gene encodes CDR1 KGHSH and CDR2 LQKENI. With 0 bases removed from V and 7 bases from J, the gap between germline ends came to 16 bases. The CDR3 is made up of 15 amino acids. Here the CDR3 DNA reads TGTGCCAGCTCACCACCACAGGGAGGGGGGGGAGAGCAGTACTTC. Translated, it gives CASSPPQGGGGEQYF.

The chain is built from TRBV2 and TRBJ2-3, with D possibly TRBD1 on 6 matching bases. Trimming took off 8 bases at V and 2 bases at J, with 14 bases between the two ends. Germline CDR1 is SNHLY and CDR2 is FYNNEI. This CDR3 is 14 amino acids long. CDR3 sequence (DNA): TGTGCCAGCCGGGACACCTACTACACAGATACGCAGTATTTT. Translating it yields CASRDTYYTDTQYF.

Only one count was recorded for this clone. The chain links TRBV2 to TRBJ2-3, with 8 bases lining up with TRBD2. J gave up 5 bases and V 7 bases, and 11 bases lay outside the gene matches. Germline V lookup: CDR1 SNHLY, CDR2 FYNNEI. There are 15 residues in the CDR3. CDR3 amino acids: CASKKLAGRGDTQYF. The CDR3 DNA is TGTGCCAGCAAGAAGTTAGCGGGAAGGGGAGATACGCAGTATTTT.

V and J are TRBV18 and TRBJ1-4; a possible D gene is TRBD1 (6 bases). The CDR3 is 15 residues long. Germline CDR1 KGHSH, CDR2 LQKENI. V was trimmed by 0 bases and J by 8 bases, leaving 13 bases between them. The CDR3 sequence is CASSPPAGEKEKLFF. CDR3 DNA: TGTGCCAGCTCACCACCGGCAGGGGAAAAGGAAAAACTGTTTTTT. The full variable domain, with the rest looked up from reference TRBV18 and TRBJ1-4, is NAGVMQNPRHLVRRRGQEARLRCSPMKGHSHVYWYRQLPEEGLKFMVYLQKENIIDESGMPKERFSAEFPKEGPSILRIQQVVRGDSAAYFCASSPPAGEKEKLFFGSGTQLSVL.

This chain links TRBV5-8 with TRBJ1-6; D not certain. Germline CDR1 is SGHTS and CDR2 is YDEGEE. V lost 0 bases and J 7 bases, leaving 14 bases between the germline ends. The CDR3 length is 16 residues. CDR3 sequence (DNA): TGTGCCAGCAGCTTGGGACGCGGGCCCCTAAATTCACCCCTCCACTTT. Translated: CASSLGRGPLNSPLHF. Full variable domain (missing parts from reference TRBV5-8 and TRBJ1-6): EAGVTQSPTHLIKTRGQQATLRCSPISGHTSVYWYQQALGLGLQFLLWYDEGEERNRGNFPPRFSGRQFPNYSSELNVNALELEDSALYLCASSLGRGPLNSPLHFGNGTRLTVT.

The CDR3 nucleotides read TGTGCCAGCAGTTTGTTACAGGGACATCAGCCCCAGCATTTT. Encoded protein: CASSLLQGHQPQHF. The V gene is TRBV28, the J gene TRBJ1-5; possibly TRBD1 for D (6 bases). V lost 3 bases and J lost 5, with 11 bases in between. Germline V lookup: CDR1 MDHEN, CDR2 SYDVKM. The CDR3 has 14 amino acids.

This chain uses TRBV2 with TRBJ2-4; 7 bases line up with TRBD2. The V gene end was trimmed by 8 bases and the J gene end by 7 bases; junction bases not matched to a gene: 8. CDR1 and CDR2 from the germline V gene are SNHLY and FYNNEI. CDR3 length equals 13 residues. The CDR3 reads CASPKRGGNIQYF. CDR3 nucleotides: TGTGCCAGCCCAAAGCGGGGAGGGAACATTCAGTACTTC.

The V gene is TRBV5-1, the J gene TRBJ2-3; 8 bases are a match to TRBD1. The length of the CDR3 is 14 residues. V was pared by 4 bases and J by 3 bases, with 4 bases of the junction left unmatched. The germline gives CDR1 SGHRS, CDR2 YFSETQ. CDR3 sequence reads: CASSVRQGTDTQYF. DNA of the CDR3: TGCGCCAGCAGCGTAAGACAGGGGACAGATACGCAGTATTTT.

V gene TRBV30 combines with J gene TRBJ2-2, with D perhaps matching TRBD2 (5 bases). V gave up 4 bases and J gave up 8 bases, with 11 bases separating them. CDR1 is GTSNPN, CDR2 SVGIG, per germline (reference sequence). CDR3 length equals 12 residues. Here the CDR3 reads CAWMDFSGELFF. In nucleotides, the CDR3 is TGTGCCTGGATGGACTTTTCGGGGGAGCTGTTTTTT. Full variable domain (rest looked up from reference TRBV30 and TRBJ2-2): SQTIHQWPATLVQPVGSPLSLECTVEGTSNPNLYWYRQAAGRGLQLLFYSVGIGQISSEVPQNLSASRPQDRQFILSSKKLLLSDSGFYLCAWMDFSGELFFGEGSRLTVL.

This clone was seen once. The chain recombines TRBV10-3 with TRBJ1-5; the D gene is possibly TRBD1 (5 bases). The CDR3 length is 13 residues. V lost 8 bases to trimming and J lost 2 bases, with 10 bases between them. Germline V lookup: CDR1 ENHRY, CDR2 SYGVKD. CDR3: CAIGGVGNQPQHF. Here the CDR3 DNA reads TGTGCCATCGGAGGGGTCGGCAATCAGCCCCAGCATTTT.

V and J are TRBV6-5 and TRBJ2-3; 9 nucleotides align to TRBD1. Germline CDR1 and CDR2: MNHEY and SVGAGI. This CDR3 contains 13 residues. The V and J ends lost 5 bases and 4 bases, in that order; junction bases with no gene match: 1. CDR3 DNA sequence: TGTGCCAGCAGTCGACAGGGGGCAGATACGCAGTATTTT. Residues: CASSRQGADTQYF.

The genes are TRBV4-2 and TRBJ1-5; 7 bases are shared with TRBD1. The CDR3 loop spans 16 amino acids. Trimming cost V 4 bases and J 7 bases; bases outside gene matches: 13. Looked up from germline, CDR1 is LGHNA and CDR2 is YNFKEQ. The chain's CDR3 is CASSLAEGAMDQPQHF. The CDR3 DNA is TGTGCCAGCAGCCTCGCGGAGGGGGCGATGGACCAGCCCCAGCATTTT.

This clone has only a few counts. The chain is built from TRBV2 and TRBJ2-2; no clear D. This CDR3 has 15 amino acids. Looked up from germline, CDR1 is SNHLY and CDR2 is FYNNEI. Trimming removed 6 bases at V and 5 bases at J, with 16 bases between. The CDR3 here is CASRVDQTGTGELFF. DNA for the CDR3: TGTGCCAGCAGGGTCGATCAAACCGGGACCGGGGAGCTGTTTTTT.

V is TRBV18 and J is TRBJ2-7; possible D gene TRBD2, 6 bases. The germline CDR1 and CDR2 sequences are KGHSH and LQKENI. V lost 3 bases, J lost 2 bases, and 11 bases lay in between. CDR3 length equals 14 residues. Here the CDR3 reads CASSPASATYEQYF. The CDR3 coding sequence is TGTGCCAGCTCACCTGCTAGCGCGACCTACGAGCAGTACTTC. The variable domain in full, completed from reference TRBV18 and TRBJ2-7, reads NAGVMQNPRHLVRRRGQEARLRCSPMKGHSHVYWYRQLPEEGLKFMVYLQKENIIDESGMPKERFSAEFPKEGPSILRIQQVVRGDSAAYFCASSPASATYEQYFGPGTRLTVT.

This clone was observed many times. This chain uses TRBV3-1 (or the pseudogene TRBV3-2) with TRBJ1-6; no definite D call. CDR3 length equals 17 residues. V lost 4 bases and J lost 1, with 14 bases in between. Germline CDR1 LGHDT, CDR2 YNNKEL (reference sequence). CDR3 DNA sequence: TGTGCCAGCAGCCCCCGCGTGGGCAGTTCCTATAATTCACCCCTCCACTTT. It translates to CASSPRVGSSYNSPLHF.

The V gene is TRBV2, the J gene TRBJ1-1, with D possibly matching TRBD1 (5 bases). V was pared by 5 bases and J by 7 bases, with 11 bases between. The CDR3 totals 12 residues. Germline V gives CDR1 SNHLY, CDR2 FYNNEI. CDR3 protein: CASSTRQLEAFF. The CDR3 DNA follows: TGTGCCAGCAGTACGCGACAGCTTGAAGCTTTCTTT.

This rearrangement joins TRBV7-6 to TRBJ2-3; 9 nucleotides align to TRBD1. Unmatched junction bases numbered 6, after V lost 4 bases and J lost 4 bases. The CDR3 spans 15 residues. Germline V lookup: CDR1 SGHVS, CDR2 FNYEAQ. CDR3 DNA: TGTGCCAGCAGCTCCACAGGGGGCTGGTCAGATACGCAGTATTTT. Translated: CASSSTGGWSDTQYF.

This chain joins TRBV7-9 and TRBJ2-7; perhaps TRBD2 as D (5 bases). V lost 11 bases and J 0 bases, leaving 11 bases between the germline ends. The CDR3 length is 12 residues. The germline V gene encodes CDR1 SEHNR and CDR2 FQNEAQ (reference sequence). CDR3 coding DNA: TGTGCCTCGGGATGGGACTCCTACGAGCAGTACTTC. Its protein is CASGWDSYEQYF.

The CDR3 sequence: CASSEYARSNTGELFF. In DNA form, the CDR3 reads TGTGCCAGCAGTGAATATGCCAGGTCGAACACCGGGGAGCTGTTTTTT. V usage is TRBV25-1 and J usage is TRBJ2-2; D unclear. The CDR3 runs 16 residues. CDR1 is MGHDK and CDR2 is SYGVNS in the germline V gene. The germline V and J ends were trimmed by 0 bases and 0 bases, with 8 bases remaining between them.

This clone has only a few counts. Written as DNA, the CDR3 is TGTGCCAGCAGGTCCGGGACAGGGGACACTGAAGCTTTCTTT. Translation gives CASRSGTGDTEAFF. The chain is built from TRBV11-2 and TRBJ1-1; 10 nucleotides align to TRBD1. Germline V gene data show CDR1 as SGHAT and CDR2 as FQNNGV. V was pared by 6 bases and J by 3 bases, with 4 bases of the junction left unmatched. CDR3 length: 14 amino acids.

In DNA form, the CDR3 reads TGTGCCAGCAGCTCCACTGGACAGGGAGAGATTGAAAAACTGTTTTTT. Protein product: CASSSTGQGEIEKLFF. The chain employs TRBV28 and TRBJ1-4; 8 nucleotides match TRBD1. V was clipped by 6 bases and J by 7 bases; unmatched bases: 13. The CDR3 is 16 residues long. From germline, CDR1 is MDHEN and CDR2 SYDVKM. The variable domain in full, with the rest retrieved from reference TRBV28 and TRBJ1-4, is DVKVTQSSRYLVKRTGEKVFLECVQDMDHENMFWYRQDPGLGLRLIYFSYDVKMKEKGDIPEGYSVSREKKERFSLILESASTNQTSMYLCASSSTGQGEIEKLFFGSGTQLSVL.

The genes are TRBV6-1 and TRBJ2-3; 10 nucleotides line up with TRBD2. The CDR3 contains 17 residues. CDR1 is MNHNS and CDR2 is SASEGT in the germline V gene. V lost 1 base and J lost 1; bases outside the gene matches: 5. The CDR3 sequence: CASSEELAGEGTDTQYF. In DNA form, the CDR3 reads TGTGCCAGCAGTGAAGAGCTAGCGGGAGAAGGCACAGATACGCAGTATTTT.